The present T cell receptor beta chain was sequenced within a study of blood T cell repertoires in COVID-19. Background on the study: Sample material is recorded as cDNA or gDNA derived from T cells, B-cell-depleted T cells, or PBMCs.

Under the authors' procedure: Using reference gene primer amplification, nucleated cell counts were estimated. TCRdb's table, derived via immunoSEQ multiplex PCR, lists solely in-frame clones and lacks some. Clone size and V and J calls were adopted from that table, with D and trimming inferred from the DNA. In the table there are 160,000 or so clones, more than 80% of which are singletons. Germline V gene lookup returns CDR1 SEHNR and CDR2 FQNEAQ (reference sequence). Trimming took 2 bases from V and 10 from J, leaving 8 bases between them. CDR3 length: 11 amino acids. The sample comprised peripheral blood. This receptor was taken from a man between 60 and 75 years old with acute or convalescent COVID-19. The V and J genes are TRBV7-9 and TRBJ1-2; tentative D call: TRBD1 (5 bases). The CDR3 nucleotides read TGTGCCAGCAGCTTAAAAGGGGACTACACCTTC. Amino acids: CASSLKGDYTF.